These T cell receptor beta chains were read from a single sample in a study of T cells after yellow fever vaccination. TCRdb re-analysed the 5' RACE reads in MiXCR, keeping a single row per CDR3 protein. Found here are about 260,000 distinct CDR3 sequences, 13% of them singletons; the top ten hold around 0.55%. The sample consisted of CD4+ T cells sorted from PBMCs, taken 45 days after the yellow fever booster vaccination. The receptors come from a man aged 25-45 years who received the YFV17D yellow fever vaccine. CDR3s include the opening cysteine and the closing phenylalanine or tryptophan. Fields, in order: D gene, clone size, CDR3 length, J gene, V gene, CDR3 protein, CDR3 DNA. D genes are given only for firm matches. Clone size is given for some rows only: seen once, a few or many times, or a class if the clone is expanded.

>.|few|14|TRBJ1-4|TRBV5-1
CASSPGLINEKLFF
TGCGCCAGCAGCCCAGGACTGATTAATGAAAAACTGTTTTTT
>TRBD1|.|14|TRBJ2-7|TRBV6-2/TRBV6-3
CASGPLGQHYEQYF
TGTGCCAGCGGACCTCTGGGACAGCACTACGAGCAGTACTTC
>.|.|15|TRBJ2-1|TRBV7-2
CASSREAGSYNEQFF
TGTGCCAGCAGCCGAGAAGCGGGCTCCTACAATGAGCAGTTCTTC
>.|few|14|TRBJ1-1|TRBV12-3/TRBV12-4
CASSFQEMNTEAFF
TGTGCCAGCAGTTTTCAGGAGATGAACACTGAAGCTTTCTTT
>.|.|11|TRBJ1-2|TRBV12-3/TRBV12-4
CASSLQYGYTF
TGTGCCAGCAGCCTACAATATGGCTACACCTTC
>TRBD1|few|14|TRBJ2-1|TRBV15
CATSTRDRGKHMVF
TGTGCCACCAGCACCCGGGACAGGGGCAAACACATGGTCTTC
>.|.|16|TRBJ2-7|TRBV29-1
CSVSPGLRDTIYKQYF
TGCAGCGTCTCGCCGGGACTCCGGGACACAATCTACAAGCAGTACTTC
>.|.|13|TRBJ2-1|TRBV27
CASTPLETHEQFF
TGTGCCAGCACCCCTTTGGAAACCCATGAGCAGTTCTTC
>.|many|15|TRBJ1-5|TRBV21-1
CASSKAPGRHQPQHF
TGTGCCAGCAGCAAAGCACCGGGACGGCATCAGCCCCAGCATTTT
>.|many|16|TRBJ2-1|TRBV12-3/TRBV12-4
CASSFPVGGWNNEQFF
TGTGCCAGCAGTTTCCCCGTGGGAGGTTGGAACAATGAGCAGTTCTTC
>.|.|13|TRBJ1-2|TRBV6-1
CASSEQAANGYTF
TGTGCCAGCAGTGAACAGGCAGCTAATGGCTACACCTTC
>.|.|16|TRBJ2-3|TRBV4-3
CASSQESGRATDTQYF
TGCGCCAGCAGCCAAGAGTCGGGAAGGGCAACAGATACGCAGTATTTT
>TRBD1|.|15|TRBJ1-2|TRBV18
CASSRYTGDGGGYTF
TGTGCCAGCTCACGGTACACAGGGGATGGCGGTGGCTACACCTTC
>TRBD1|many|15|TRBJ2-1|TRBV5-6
CASSLGQGPWNEQFF
TGTGCCAGCAGCCTGGGACAGGGGCCTTGGAATGAGCAGTTCTTC
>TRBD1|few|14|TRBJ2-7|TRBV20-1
CSARKGAGAYEQYF
TGCAGTGCCCGGAAGGGGGCAGGGGCCTACGAGCAGTACTTC
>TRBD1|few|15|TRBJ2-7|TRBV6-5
CASSYGYRGLNEQYF
TGTGCCAGCAGTTACGGGTACAGGGGGCTAAACGAGCAGTACTTC
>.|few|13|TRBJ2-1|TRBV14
CASSQDEGGEQFF
TGTGCCAGCAGCCAAGATGAAGGTGGTGAGCAGTTCTTC
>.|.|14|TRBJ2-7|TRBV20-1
CSAPRRATPTEQYF
TGCAGTGCTCCCCGACGGGCTACGCCGACCGAGCAGTACTTC
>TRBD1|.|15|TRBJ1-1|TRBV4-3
CASSRGQALNTEAFF
TGCGCCAGCAGCCGAGGACAGGCCTTGAACACTGAAGCTTTCTTT
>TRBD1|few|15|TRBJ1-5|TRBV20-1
CSAKREGAPNQPQHF
TGCAGTGCTAAAAGGGAGGGGGCACCAAATCAGCCCCAGCATTTT
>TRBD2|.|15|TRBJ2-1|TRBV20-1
CSARAGTSGNNEQFF
TGCAGTGCTAGAGCCGGGACTAGCGGGAACAATGAGCAGTTCTTC
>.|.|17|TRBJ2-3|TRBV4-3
CASSQDPAGGGTDTQYF
TGCGCCAGCAGCCAAGATCCGGCCGGAGGGGGCACAGATACGCAGTATTTT